These T cell receptor beta chains were read from a single sample in a study of T cells in Graves' hyperthyroidism and ophthalmopathy. TCRdb used MiXCR to reprocess the multiplex PCR reads, holding one entry per CDR3 protein. The sample shows roughly 420,000 distinct CDR3 sequences, 15% to 17% of them seen only once. Sequencing input: blood. The receptor set was obtained from a woman aged 18-29 years with Graves' hyperthyroidism. Both conserved end residues are part of each CDR3. The D gene is left open where the match is weak. Size is omitted from some rows. Given values are once, few, many or a class for expanded clones.

>TRBJ2-5|TRBV27|TRBD2|NA
TGTGCCAGCAGACACGGGGAGGGATCCTACCAAGAGACCCAGTACTTC
CASRHGEGSYQETQYF
>TRBJ1-6|TRBV7-2|NA|few
TGTGCCAGCAGCCTTCGACACAGAATAAATTCACCCCTCCACTTT
CASSLRHRINSPLHF
>TRBJ1-5|TRBV20-1|NA|NA
TGCAGTGCTAGAGACCACGACAGTTACCAGCCCCAGCATTTT
CSARDHDSYQPQHF
>TRBJ1-6|TRBV12-3/TRBV12-4|NA|many
TGTGCCAGCAGTTTTGCAGGGGTGAATTCACCCCTCCACTTT
CASSFAGVNSPLHF
>TRBJ2-7|TRBV2|TRBD2|many
TGTGCCAGCAGTGAAGAAGGTAGCGGGAACTACGAGCAGTACTTC
CASSEEGSGNYEQYF
>TRBJ1-1|TRBV7-9|NA|many
TGTGCCAGCAGCTTTTTTTCCTCGGTTACTGAAGCTTTCTTT
CASSFFSSVTEAFF
>TRBJ2-2|TRBV6-1|NA|NA
TGTGCCAGCACAAACGAGGGGTTCCCCGGGGAGCTGTTTTTT
CASTNEGFPGELFF
>TRBJ2-7|TRBV7-6|TRBD1|many
TGTGCCAGCAGCGCAAATACAGGGGACGAGCAGTACTTC
CASSANTGDEQYF
>TRBJ2-5|TRBV7-3|TRBD1|many
TGTGCCAGCAGCCTCGGGACAGGGAAAGAGACCCAGTACTTC
CASSLGTGKETQYF
>TRBJ2-7|TRBV20-1|TRBD2|few
TGCAGTGCTGCGGGACTAGCGGGACCCTACGAGCAGTACTTC
CSAAGLAGPYEQYF
>TRBJ2-7|TRBV5-6|TRBD2|NA
TGTGCCAGCAGCGAGGGACTAGCGGGAGTTTATGAGCAGTACTTC
CASSEGLAGVYEQYF
>TRBJ1-5|TRBV2|NA|many
TGTGCCAGCAGTGAAGGGAATTGGGATCAGCCCCAGCATTTT
CASSEGNWDQPQHF
>TRBJ1-5|TRBV6-1|NA|NA
TGTGCCAGCAGTTCCTTATCCCAATCATATCAGCCCCAGCATTTT
CASSSLSQSYQPQHF
>TRBJ1-1|TRBV5-1|TRBD1|NA
TGCGCCAGCAGCCCGTACAGGGGGCCAACTGAAGCTTTCTTT
CASSPYRGPTEAFF
>TRBJ2-1|TRBV5-6|TRBD2|NA
TGTGCCAGCAGCTTGGGAATTAGCGGGAGGGATGAGCAGTTCTTC
CASSLGISGRDEQFF
>TRBJ1-1|TRBV20-1|NA|many
TGCAGTGCTAGAGATCGCCGGACGCACAGCTTGAACACTGAAGCTTTCTTT
CSARDRRTHSLNTEAFF
>TRBJ1-5|TRBV2|TRBD1|many
TGTGCCAGCAGTGGGGGGCAGGGGGCTTTTCAGCCCCAGCATTTT
CASSGGQGAFQPQHF
>TRBJ2-5|TRBV28|NA|many
TGTGCCAGCAGTTCCCCATCCCTCGACCAAGAGACCCAGTACTTC
CASSSPSLDQETQYF
>TRBJ2-6|TRBV13|NA|many
TGTGCCAGCAGCTTACTCTCTGGGGCCAACGTCCTGACTTTC
CASSLLSGANVLTF
>TRBJ1-2|TRBV6-1|NA|few
TGTGCCAGCAGTAAAACAGGGAGTTCGGGTGGCTACACCTTC
CASSKTGSSGGYTF
>TRBJ2-7|TRBV5-1|TRBD1|NA
TGCGCCAGCAGCTTGCAACAACAGGGGGCCTACGAGCAGTACTTC
CASSLQQQGAYEQYF
>TRBJ1-2|TRBV10-3|TRBD1|many
TGTGCCATCAGTGAAAGGGGGCGTATCTATGGCTACACCTTC
CAISERGRIYGYTF
>TRBJ2-4|TRBV24-1|NA|many
TGTGCCACCAGTGACTCAAACCCAGGGACAAAAAACATTCAGTACTTC
CATSDSNPGTKNIQYF
>TRBJ2-1|TRBV18|TRBD2|NA
TGTGCCAGCTCGACTAATCTAGCGGGGGACAATGAGCAGTTCTTC
CASSTNLAGDNEQFF
>TRBJ1-4|TRBV20-1|NA|many
TGCAGTGCTAGAACGGGACAATCAATGGCTAATGAAAAACTGTTTTTT
CSARTGQSMANEKLFF
>TRBJ1-1|TRBV5-5|NA|many
TGTGCCAGCAGCTCGACAGTAAATCTCATGAACACTGAAGCTTTCTTT
CASSSTVNLMNTEAFF
>TRBJ2-2|TRBV4-2|NA|NA
TGTGCCAGCAGCCATATACAGGTTGCCGGGGAGCTGTTTTTT
CASSHIQVAGELFF
>TRBJ1-1|TRBV5-1|NA|few
TGCGCCAGCAGCTTGGGACTGGGGAGGGGGAGGACTGAAGCTTTCTTT
CASSLGLGRGRTEAFF
>TRBJ2-3|TRBV3-1|TRBD2|NA
TGTGCCAGCAGCGTCTCGGGCGGGGGGAGAACTAGCACAGATACGCAGTATTTT
CASSVSGGGRTSTDTQYF
>TRBJ2-3|TRBV20-1|TRBD2|NA
TGCAGTGCTAGAGATCCGGGGGGGCCAGATACGCAGTATTTT
CSARDPGGPDTQYF
>TRBJ1-6|TRBV25-1|NA|NA
TGTGCCAGCAGCCCTTCACCCAATTCACCCCTCCACTTT
CASSPSPNSPLHF
>TRBJ2-7|TRBV14|NA|few
TGTGCCAGCAGCCAAGCCCGGACTTTGTCCTACGAGCAGTACTTC
CASSQARTLSYEQYF
>TRBJ2-2|TRBV28|TRBD2|NA
TGTGCCAGCAGCCAAGATTCCTGGACTAGCGGGGGGAACACCGGGGAGCTGTTTTTT
CASSQDSWTSGGNTGELFF
>TRBJ1-1|TRBV6-1|NA|many
TGTGCCAGCAGCGTAAAAGGGACTGAAGCTTTCTTT
CASSVKGTEAFF
>TRBJ1-2|TRBV15|NA|few
TGTGCCACCAGCGAGGGAAGGAATTATGGCTACACCTTC
CATSEGRNYGYTF
>TRBJ2-5|TRBV15|NA|many
TGTGCCACCAGCAGTGGAGGTGTAGCCCAAGAGACCCAGTACTTC
CATSSGGVAQETQYF
>TRBJ2-2|TRBV4-3|NA|NA
TGCGCCAGCAGCCCAGATGACCAAAGGGAGCTGTTTTTT
CASSPDDQRELFF
>TRBJ1-4|TRBV12-3/TRBV12-4|NA|many
TGTGCCAGCTCCCCTGGCCAGGGAGGCGAAAAACTGTTTTTT
CASSPGQGGEKLFF
>TRBJ2-7|TRBV20-1|NA|NA
TGCAGTGCAGAGGGGACAATAGTATACGAGCAGTACTTC
CSAEGTIVYEQYF
>TRBJ2-5|TRBV2|TRBD2|many
TGTGCCAGCAGCGCCCCCTTAGCGGGGGGCCTCGAAGAGACCCAGTACTTC
CASSAPLAGGLEETQYF
>TRBJ1-1|TRBV27|NA|NA
TGTGCCAACAGTTTATTTGGGGTGAACACTGAAGCTTTCTTT
CANSLFGVNTEAFF
>TRBJ2-3|TRBV6-5|TRBD1|NA
TGTGCCAGCAGTTCCTCACAGGGGGTTGGCACAGATACGCAGTATTTT
CASSSSQGVGTDTQYF
>TRBJ2-7|TRBV20-1|NA|many
TGCAGTGCTAGAGAACAAGCGGAAACCTACGAGCAGTACTTC
CSAREQAETYEQYF
>TRBJ1-5|TRBV15|NA|NA
TGTGCCACCAGCACCTACCGGGACTCGGGCGTAGGTCAGCCCCAGCATTTT
CATSTYRDSGVGQPQHF